A selection of T cell receptor beta chains follows, all from one sample in a study of CD8+ T cells in alopecia areata. Only in-frame clones appear in the TCRdb table, and some are missing; sequencing was by immunoSEQ multiplex PCR. The top ten clones hold approximately 1.7% of a sample with some 180,000 clones, almost 65% of them seen once. The sequencing here drew on CD4+ T cells sorted from blood, taken at week 0. The receptors derive from a human donor with alopecia areata. Both conserved end residues are trimmed from each CDR3.

V	J	CDR3
TRBV15	TRBJ2-1	ATSRDQGYEQF
TRBV29-1	TRBJ2-3	SGGTSGRTDTQY
TRBV15	TRBJ2-7	ATSRKWDRGGDEQY
TRBV5-1	TRBJ1-1	ASSLWDENTEAF
TRBV29-1	TRBJ1-1	SILRGNTEAF
TRBV29-1	TRBJ2-4	SVRVSGWDIQY
TRBV21-1	TRBJ1-2	ATSHGTGFYGYT
TRBV30	TRBJ2-5	AWSVQGGVTETQY
TRBV29-1	TRBJ2-2	SGGQGGHGELF
TRBV29-1	TRBJ2-5	SVDSQETQY
TRBV10-3	TRBJ1-3	AISVGTGLGNTIY
TRBV2	TRBJ1-5	ASSNQGNQPQH
TRBV20-1	TRBJ1-1	SATDVSAF
TRBV30	TRBJ2-7	AWRRTGTSHEQY
TRBV10-2	TRBJ2-5	ASSGAQETQY
TRBV5-6	TRBJ2-1	ASSFEGEQF
TRBV29-1	TRBJ1-1	SGTWDPSTEAF
TRBV30	TRBJ2-5	AWSVPGGETQY
TRBV4-1	TRBJ2-7	ASSQGGAKSSYEQY
TRBV6-5	TRBJ2-7	ASSTPGSEQY
TRBV15	TRBJ1-2	ATSRSEGGYT
TRBV9	TRBJ2-1	ASSEGQGALYEQF
TRBV5-1	TRBJ1-2	ASSHGQGNYGYT
TRBV4-2	TRBJ2-1	ASSQGQGAYGTDEQF
TRBV7-6	TRBJ1-4	ASSSQGAYGEKLF
TRBV30	TRBJ2-1	AWSVFDEQF
TRBV7-9	TRBJ1-4	ASSSDKQEKLF
TRBV2	TRBJ1-1	ASAGTGLKNTEAF
TRBV7-3	TRBJ1-1	ASSPEGQLNTEAF
TRBV10-3	TRBJ1-2	AISEFRDNSGYT
TRBV5-1	TRBJ2-7	ASSLVQGYEQY
TRBV13	TRBJ2-7	ASSVTGRYEQY
TRBV30	TRBJ1-1	AWSPGTLSTEAF
TRBV7-2	TRBJ2-1	ASSYRGARGTYNEQF
TRBV7-2	TRBJ1-1	ASTSQGANTEAF
TRBV28	TRBJ1-5	ASRPSLSNQPQH
TRBV5-1	TRBJ2-1	ASSLSVVGSYNEQF
TRBV29-1	TRBJ2-6	SVEGGAGANVLT
TRBV7-2	TRBJ2-7	ASSTGQSHYEQY
TRBV29-1	TRBJ2-7	SVAGGLGEQY
TRBV29-1	TRBJ1-1	SATGGIGGTEAF
TRBV29-1	TRBJ2-7	SFGGEWGEQY
TRBV6-1	TRBJ2-3	ASSEAAGGTDTQY
TRBV29-1	TRBJ2-7	SVAEDYEQY
TRBV29-1	TRBJ2-7	SVETQGMTYEQY
TRBV18	TRBJ1-2	ASSPPGLANYGYT
TRBV2	TRBJ2-3	ASSGKVTRSTDTQY
TRBV5-1	TRBJ1-1	ASRDGTTEKAF
TRBV30	TRBJ1-1	AWSPDWGGISTEAF
TRBV29-1	TRBJ1-2	SVDVGNYGYT
TRBV30	TRBJ2-1	AWTKAGLAGVHEQF